What follows are 19 T cell receptor beta chains derived from one specimen sequenced in a study of control samples from healthy donors and cancer patients. Data came from immunoSEQ multiplex PCR; TCRdb stores just in-frame clones and leaves some out. The table lists approximately 45,000 clones, about 91% of them singletons. The sample consisted of PBMCs. These receptors originate from a woman aged 40-49 years with head and neck cancer.

The V gene is TRBV27, the J gene TRBJ2-1; TRBD2 matches at 12 bases. Germline-derived CDR1 and CDR2 are MNHEY and SMNVEV (reference sequence). Germline trimming cut 5 bases from V and 4 bases from J; bases unmatched to any gene: 3. The CDR3 is 15 amino acids. The CDR3 region has the DNA TGTGCCAGCAGTCCGGGGACTAGCGGGTACAATGAGCAGTTCTTC. Amino acids: CASSPGTSGYNEQFF.

The chain has TRBV19 and TRBJ1-2, with D uncertain. This CDR3 spans 13 amino acids. The germline gives CDR1 LNHDA, CDR2 SQIVND (reference sequence). V was shortened by 8 bases and J by 7 bases, with 17 bases between the two germline ends. CDR3 protein: CASALEERGGYTF. As DNA, the CDR3 is TGTGCCAGTGCTTTGGAGGAGCGAGGTGGCTACACCTTC.

This chain links TRBV27 with TRBJ2-5; D is perhaps TRBD2 (6 bases). The V gene lost 3 bases and the J gene lost 7 bases, with 9 bases spanning the gap. Germline loops: CDR1 MNHEY, CDR2 SMNVEV (reference sequence). The CDR3 is 12 residues long. The DNA of the CDR3 is TGTGCCAGCAGTTTGGTGGGGGGGACCCAGTACTTC. It yields the protein CASSLVGGTQYF.

Written as DNA, the CDR3 is TGTGCCAGCAGCTTAGCGGCAGGATCCTACGAGCAGTACTTC. Protein product: CASSLAAGSYEQYF. The chain recombines TRBV7-2 with TRBJ2-7, with D uncertain. Germline CDR1 SGHTA, CDR2 FQGNSA. V shed 0 bases and J shed 1 base, with 7 bases lying between them. The CDR3 length is 14 residues.

V gene TRBV7-2 combines with J gene TRBJ1-2; 10 nucleotides align to TRBD1. Germline CDR1 is SGHTA and CDR2 is FQGNSA. This CDR3 contains 14 residues. V shed 5 bases and J 3 bases; nucleotides not matched to a gene: 3. The CDR3, as DNA: TGTGCCAGCAGCCCGGGGACAGGGGACTATGGCTACACCTTC. Encoded protein: CASSPGTGDYGYTF.

The chain carries TRBV15 and TRBJ1-2; 8 positions match TRBD1. CDR1 and CDR2 (germline): LNHNV, YYDKDF (reference sequence). CDR3 length: 16 residues. The ends lost 4 bases at V and 4 bases at J; junction bases unmatched: 11. The chain's CDR3 is CATSTTGAEGVYGYTF. The CDR3 DNA follows: TGTGCCACCAGCACGACAGGGGCGGAGGGGGTCTATGGCTACACCTTC.

V gene TRBV10-1 combines with J gene TRBJ1-2; tentatively, D is TRBD1 (5 bases). Germline V lookup: CDR1 WNHNN, CDR2 SYGVQD (reference sequence). V lost 3 bases and J lost 4, with 6 bases in between. The CDR3 runs 12 residues. This CDR3 is CASSDGGYGYTF. CDR3 bases: TGCGCCAGCAGTGACGGGGGCTATGGCTACACCTTC.

The genes are TRBV19 and TRBJ2-5, with 7 bases that match TRBD1. Germline trimming cut 6 bases from V and 6 bases from J; bases unmatched to any gene: 10. This CDR3 has 14 amino acids. Germline V gene lookup returns CDR1 LNHDA and CDR2 SQIVND (reference sequence). CDR3 nucleotide sequence: TGTGCCAGTAGGACCGACAGGGCTTCCAAGACCCAGTACTTC. Residues: CASRTDRASKTQYF.

This clone has just one count. The chain carries TRBV7-8 and TRBJ1-4, with TRBD1 identical over 8 bases. This CDR3 spans 16 amino acids. Germline assignment: CDR1 SGHVS and CDR2 FQNEAQ. V lost 5 bases and J lost 8; bases outside the gene matches: 13. The CDR3 protein is CASSPPNRGYREKLFF. For the CDR3, the DNA is TGTGCCAGCAGCCCGCCTAACAGGGGGTATAGGGAAAAACTGTTTTTT.

V usage is TRBV5-4 and J usage is TRBJ2-1; 7 bases fit TRBD2. Germline CDR1 and CDR2: SGHNT and YYREEE (reference sequence). The V gene end was trimmed by 5 bases and the J gene end by 4 bases; junction bases not matched to a gene: 12. CDR3 length: 16 amino acids. This CDR3 reads CASSPLGLAEYNEQFF. The DNA for the CDR3 is TGTGCCAGCAGTCCGTTAGGTCTAGCGGAGTACAATGAGCAGTTCTTC.

The CDR3 here is CASSLGTAANTGELFF. CDR3 coding DNA: TGCGCCAGCAGCTTGGGGACAGCCGCGAACACCGGGGAGCTGTTTTTT. V is TRBV5-1 and J is TRBJ2-2; the D gene is possibly TRBD1 (6 bases). Germline V gene data show CDR1 as SGHRS and CDR2 as YFSETQ. This CDR3 is 16 amino acids long. Trimming shortened V by 0 bases and J by 0 bases, and 9 bases separated the two germline ends.

The chain uses TRBV7-6 and TRBJ1-3; a weak D match, TRBD1 (5 bases). Trimming stripped 6 bases from V and 0 bases from J, with 12 bases between. The CDR3 spans 15 residues. The germline CDR1 and CDR2 sequences are SGHVS and FNYEAQ. As DNA, the CDR3 is TGTGCCAGCAGTCTCGGGACCGACTCTGGAAACACCATATATTTT. Protein sequence: CASSLGTDSGNTIYF.

The gene calls are TRBV11-2 and TRBJ1-4, with D possibly matching TRBD1 (6 bases). Germline assignment: CDR1 SGHAT and CDR2 FQNNGV. This CDR3 comprises 15 residues. With 2 bases removed from V and 8 bases from J, the gap between germline ends came to 15 bases. The CDR3 DNA reads TGTGCCAGCAGCTTATTCCCGCAGGGGCCCGAAAAACTGTTTTTT. This gives the protein CASSLFPQGPEKLFF.

The rearrangement links TRBV20-1 to TRBJ2-7; D is unresolved. This CDR3 is 13 amino acids long. V lost 3 bases and J lost 5, with 14 bases in between. CDR1 and CDR2 (germline): DFQATT, SNEGSKA (reference sequence). The CDR3 region is CSASPGGLHEQYF. CDR3 in DNA: TGCAGTGCTAGTCCGGGTGGGTTGCACGAGCAGTACTTC.

The rearrangement joins TRBV27 to TRBJ1-2, with 7 bases identical to TRBD1. Trimming removed 3 bases from V and 3 bases from J; junction bases left unmatched: 4. The CDR3 contains 14 residues. CDR1 and CDR2 from the germline V gene are MNHEY and SMNVEV (reference sequence). CDR3 loop: CASSFSGTDYGYTF. CDR3 in DNA: TGTGCCAGCAGTTTCTCAGGGACAGACTATGGCTACACCTTC.

This sequence joins TRBV7-6 and TRBJ2-2, with D possibly being TRBD2 (5 bases). V lost 0 bases, J lost 5 bases, and 16 bases lay in between. CDR1 and CDR2 (germline): SGHVS, FNYEAQ. The CDR3 is made up of 17 amino acids. The CDR3 nucleotides are TGTGCCAGCAGCTTAGCGGGCAGCGGAGTTCGGACCGGGGAGCTGTTTTTT. It encodes CASSLAGSGVRTGELFF.

The chain couples TRBV7-9 to TRBJ2-2, with D tentatively TRBD2 (6 bases). Germline CDR1 SEHNR, CDR2 FQNEAQ (reference sequence). This CDR3 comprises 17 residues. Trimming stripped 4 bases from V and 0 bases from J, with 15 bases between. Written as DNA, the CDR3 is TGTGCCAGCAGCTCCCCCGAACAGCGGGCGAACACCGGGGAGCTGTTTTTT. Protein product: CASSSPEQRANTGELFF.

The rearrangement uses TRBV5-1 and TRBJ2-7; 10 positions agree with TRBD2. Germline V gene sequence: CDR1 SGHRS, CDR2 YFSETQ. The ends lost 3 bases at V and 6 bases at J; junction bases unmatched: 9. CDR3 length equals 15 residues. CDR3 loop: CASSSLGSGRTEQYF. In DNA form, the CDR3 reads TGCGCCAGCAGCTCCCTGGGTAGCGGGAGGACCGAGCAGTACTTC.

This chain uses TRBV7-2 with TRBJ2-5, with D perhaps matching TRBD1 (6 bases). V shed 4 bases and J shed 4 bases, with 10 bases lying between them. The germline V gene encodes CDR1 SGHTA and CDR2 FQGNSA. The length of the CDR3 is 13 residues. The CDR3 region is CASSWGRGETQYF. In DNA form, the CDR3 reads TGTGCCAGCAGCTGGGGCAGGGGAGAGACCCAGTACTTC. Full variable domain (outside the CDR3, taken from reference TRBV7-2 and TRBJ2-5): GAGVSQSPSNKVTEKGKDVELRCDPISGHTALYWYRQSLGQGLEFLIYFQGNSAPDKSGLPSDRFSAERTGGSVSTLTIQRTQQEDSAVYLCASSWGRGETQYFGPGTRLLVL.